A selection of T cell receptor beta chains follows, all from one sample in a study of blood T cell repertoires in COVID-19. TCRdb's copy holds only in-frame clones and misses some; the assay was immunoSEQ multiplex PCR. Here the sample spans about 240,000 clones, approximately 90% being singletons. The material sequenced was peripheral blood. The origin of the receptors is a woman between 40 and 50 years old who had recovered from COVID-19. Both conserved end residues are part of each CDR3. A D gene is named only where the DNA matches it firmly. Clone size is shown for a subset of rows, as once, few, many or a class of expanded clone.

TRBV7-7	TRBD1	TRBJ2-3	15	-	CASSLGGRTTDTQYF	TGTGCTAGCAGCTTAGGGGGCCGAACCACAGATACGCAGTATTTT
TRBV7-9	TRBD1	TRBJ2-7	14	few	CASSLGTGTYEQYF	TGTGCCAGCAGCTTAGGGACAGGGACCTACGAGCAGTACTTC
TRBV6-2/TRBV6-3	-	TRBJ2-1	13	-	CASSYGVRSEQFF	TGTGCCAGCAGTTACGGAGTACGGTCTGAGCAGTTCTTC
TRBV4-3	TRBD2	TRBJ2-6	20	-	CASSQLGASGSGFGANVLTF	TGCGCCAGCAGCCAATTGGGGGCTAGCGGGAGTGGGTTTGGGGCCAACGTCCTGACTTTC
TRBV3-1/TRBV3-2	-	TRBJ1-2	16	-	CASSQDRGWVNYGYTF	TGTGCCAGCAGCCAAGACAGGGGATGGGTGAACTATGGCTACACCTTC
TRBV7-3	-	TRBJ1-1	15	-	CASSPTTGPSTEAFF	TGTGCCAGCAGCCCCACGACAGGCCCCTCCACTGAAGCTTTCTTT
TRBV5-4	TRBD2	TRBJ2-3	16	-	CASSRGGTLHTDTQYF	TGTGCCAGCAGCCGGGGGGGGACCCTTCACACAGATACGCAGTATTTT
TRBV24-1	TRBD1	TRBJ2-3	15	-	CATTGGTGGPDTQYF	TGTGCCACCACAGGGGGGACAGGGGGCCCAGATACGCAGTATTTT
TRBV11-3	TRBD1	TRBJ2-1	16	-	CASSLWTGRSYNEQFF	TGTGCCAGCAGCCTCTGGACAGGGCGCTCCTACAATGAGCAGTTCTTC
TRBV11-2	TRBD2	TRBJ2-5	17	once	CASSLGTSGNFRETQYF	TGTGCCAGCAGCCTGGGGACTAGCGGGAATTTCCGAGAGACCCAGTACTTC
TRBV7-2	TRBD2	TRBJ2-3	16	-	CASSNSGRARGDTQYF	TGTGCCAGCAGCAATAGCGGGAGGGCTCGGGGAGATACGCAGTATTTT
TRBV29-1	TRBD2	TRBJ2-1	17	-	CSTLTSGRGGSGHEQFF	TGCAGCACCCTTACTAGCGGGAGGGGGGGTAGTGGTCATGAGCAGTTCTTC
TRBV6-6	-	TRBJ1-5	15	-	CASTHRVGVNQPQHF	TGTGCCAGCACCCACAGGGTGGGGGTCAATCAGCCCCAGCATTTT
TRBV6-5	-	TRBJ2-2	13	once	CASSYGGTGELFF	TGTGCCAGCAGTTACGGAGGTACCGGGGAGCTGTTTTTT
TRBV7-2	-	TRBJ1-4	14	-	CASSSTGFREKLFF	TGTGCCAGCAGCTCGACAGGATTTAGGGAAAAACTGTTTTTT
TRBV6-5	-	TRBJ1-2	15	-	CASSYVAARDYGYTF	TGTGCCAGCAGTTACGTGGCAGCGAGGGACTATGGCTACACCTTC
TRBV5-1	TRBD2	TRBJ2-7	15	-	CASQASGEPTYEQYF	TGCGCCAGCCAAGCTAGCGGGGAGCCCACCTACGAGCAGTACTTC
TRBV30	TRBD1	TRBJ1-5	16	-	CAWSRQGPAAREPQHF	TGTGCCTGGAGTCGACAGGGGCCCGCGGCAAGGGAGCCCCAGCATTTT
TRBV19	TRBD1	TRBJ1-2	17	-	CASSPRTGAGSGYGYTF	TGTGCCAGTAGTCCCCGGACAGGGGCTGGGTCAGGCTATGGCTACACCTTC
TRBV7-2	TRBD2	TRBJ2-1	15	-	CASSLGGTSGRAEFF	TGTGCCAGCAGCTTAGGGGGGACTAGCGGGAGGGCGGAGTTCTTC
TRBV7-9	TRBD2	TRBJ2-7	15	-	CASSPGGGQRYEQYF	TGTGCCAGCAGCCCAGGCGGGGGTCAAAGATACGAGCAGTACTTC
TRBV19	-	TRBJ1-2	14	-	CASNRAGRLYGYTF	TGTGCCAGTAATCGGGCAGGGCGCCTCTATGGCTACACCTTC
TRBV5-4	-	TRBJ1-2	14	-	CASSRGAQIYGYTF	TGTGCCAGCAGCCGGGGGGCGCAGATCTATGGCTACACCTTC
TRBV24-1	-	TRBJ1-1	16	-	CATSDGGAAGNTEAFF	TGTGCCACCAGTGATGGGGGGGCGGCCGGGAACACTGAAGCTTTCTTT
TRBV30	TRBD2	TRBJ2-3	16	-	CAWSAVAGGLTDTQYF	TGTGCCTGGAGTGCAGTAGCGGGAGGCCTCACAGATACGCAGTATTTT
TRBV9	TRBD1	TRBJ1-2	16	-	CASSDRDRDLNYGYTF	TGTGCCAGCAGCGACCGGGACAGGGACCTTAACTATGGCTACACCTTC
TRBV18	TRBD2	TRBJ2-5	16	-	CASSPPGLAEKSAQYF	TGTGCCAGCTCACCACCGGGACTAGCGGAAAAATCGGCCCAGTACTTC
TRBV29-1	TRBD1	TRBJ1-4	12	-	CSVGQGNEKLFF	TGCAGCGTTGGACAGGGGAATGAAAAACTGTTTTTT
TRBV18	-	TRBJ2-2	16	-	CASSPLPGQGGGELFF	TGTGCCAGCTCACCCCTCCCCGGACAAGGGGGAGGGGAGCTGTTTTTT
TRBV5-4	-	TRBJ1-6	14	-	CASSLISANSPLHF	TGTGCCAGCAGCTTGATAAGCGCAAATTCACCCCTCCACTTT
TRBV29-1	TRBD2	TRBJ2-1	15	-	CSVGVGRAAYNEQFF	TGCAGCGTTGGGGTCGGGAGGGCCGCCTACAATGAGCAGTTCTTC
TRBV5-1	TRBD1	TRBJ2-5	13	-	CASSYPDRETQYF	TGCGCCAGCAGCTACCCGGACAGGGAGACCCAGTACTTC
TRBV28	TRBD1	TRBJ2-2	15	-	CASSAGTVYTGELFF	TGTGCCAGCAGTGCCGGGACAGTCTACACCGGGGAGCTGTTTTTT
TRBV30	-	TRBJ1-1	14	-	CAWSREPPNTEAFF	TGTGCCTGGAGTAGAGAACCCCCGAACACTGAAGCTTTCTTT
TRBV11-2	-	TRBJ2-3	18	-	CASSLVGAGVLGGDTQYF	TGTGCCAGCAGCTTAGTGGGTGCAGGGGTCCTAGGGGGAGATACGCAGTATTTT
TRBV15	TRBD2	TRBJ2-5	16	few	CATSLHGLAGGETQYF	TGTGCCACCAGCCTCCATGGACTAGCGGGAGGAGAGACCCAGTACTTC
TRBV7-3	-	TRBJ1-1	12	-	CASSPQPPEAFF	TGTGCCAGCAGCCCACAGCCCCCCGAAGCTTTCTTT
TRBV11-2	-	TRBJ1-6	16	-	CASSLTTGLMDSPLHF	TGTGCCAGCAGCTTAACCACAGGGTTGATGGATTCACCCCTCCACTTT
TRBV6-1	TRBD1	TRBJ1-6	14	-	CASKGDSDNSPLHF	TGTGCCAGCAAGGGGGACAGTGATAATTCACCCCTCCACTTT
TRBV24-1	-	TRBJ2-3	14	-	CATSDPRPGDTQYF	TGTGCCACCAGCGATCCCCGACCGGGAGATACGCAGTATTTT
TRBV19	-	TRBJ1-5	14	few	CASSMTGAGQPQHF	TGTGCCAGTAGTATGACAGGTGCGGGTCAGCCCCAGCATTTT
TRBV5-1	-	TRBJ2-3	15	-	CASSLGAGSTDTQYF	TGCGCCAGCAGCTTGGGGGCAGGAAGCACAGATACGCAGTATTTT
TRBV27	-	TRBJ2-7	14	-	CASEKSGLPYEQYF	TGTGCCAGCGAAAAATCGGGACTCCCCTACGAGCAGTACTTC
TRBV25-1	TRBD2	TRBJ2-5	16	-	CASSPSGLAGQETQYF	TGTGCCAGCAGTCCCTCGGGACTAGCGGGGCAAGAGACCCAGTACTTC
TRBV7-2	-	TRBJ2-7	13	-	CATEQLPSYEQYF	TGTGCAACCGAACAGCTACCTTCCTACGAGCAGTACTTC
TRBV7-5	-	TRBJ2-4	16	once	CARSLEAGGAKNIQYF	TGTGCCAGAAGCTTAGAAGCGGGAGGGGCCAAAAACATTCAGTACTTC
TRBV12-3/TRBV12-4	TRBD1	TRBJ1-2	13	-	CASSSTDRAAFAF	TGTGCCAGCAGTTCCACGGACAGGGCCGCTTTCGCCTTC
TRBV4-1	-	TRBJ1-5	15	-	CASSQGAAPGQPQHF	TGCGCCAGCAGCCAAGGCGCGGCGCCGGGGCAGCCCCAGCATTTT
TRBV3-1/TRBV3-2	TRBD2	TRBJ2-1	15	-	CASSPPGGSYNEQFF	TGTGCCAGCAGCCCCCCGGGGGGCTCCTACAATGAGCAGTTCTTC
TRBV13	TRBD2	TRBJ2-7	16	-	CASSPGGSGSLSEQYF	TGTGCCAGCAGCCCCGGTGGTAGCGGGAGCTTGAGCGAGCAGTACTTC